This TCR beta chain was sequenced during a study of blood T cell repertoires in COVID-19. Across the whole study: From the United States, Italy and Spain came samples of acute and convalescent COVID-19. Sample material is recorded as cDNA or gDNA derived from T cells, B-cell-depleted T cells, or PBMCs.

This clone was counted only a few times. Germline loops: CDR1 SGHNT, CDR2 YYREEE (reference sequence). The CDR3 loop spans 15 amino acids. V dropped 0 bases and J dropped 4; count of bases not matched to a gene: 5. Using immunoSEQ multiplex PCR, the repertoire was profiled, and TCRdb retains in-frame clones only, with some absent. The sample lists around 85,000 clones, 87% occurring once. Sample: peripheral blood. The receptor was isolated from a man in his sixties with acute or convalescent COVID-19. V usage is TRBV5-4 and J usage is TRBJ2-7; 9 bases are a match to TRBD1. CDR3 sequence reads: CASSLGGQGGYEQYF. The CDR3 bases are TGTGCCAGCAGCTTGGGGGGACAGGGAGGGTACGAGCAGTACTTC.